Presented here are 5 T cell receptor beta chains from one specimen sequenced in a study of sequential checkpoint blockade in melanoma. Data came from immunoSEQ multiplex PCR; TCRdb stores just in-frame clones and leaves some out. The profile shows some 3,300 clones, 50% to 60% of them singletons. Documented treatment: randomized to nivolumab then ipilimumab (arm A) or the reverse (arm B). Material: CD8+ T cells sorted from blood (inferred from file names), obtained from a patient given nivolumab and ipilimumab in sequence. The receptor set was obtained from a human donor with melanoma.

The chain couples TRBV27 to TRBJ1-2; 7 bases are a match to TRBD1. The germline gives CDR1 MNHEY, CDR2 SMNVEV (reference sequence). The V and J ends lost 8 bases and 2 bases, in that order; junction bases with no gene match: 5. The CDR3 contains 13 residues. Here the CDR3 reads CASRGQENYGYTF. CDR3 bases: TGTGCCAGCCGTGGACAGGAGAACTATGGCTACACCTTC.

In nucleotides, the CDR3 is TGTGCCATCAGACTAGACGAAGAAGAGACCCAGTACTTC. Translating gives CAIRLDEEETQYF. The chain uses TRBV10-3 and TRBJ2-5; perhaps TRBD2 as D (5 bases). There are 13 residues in the CDR3. Looked up from germline, CDR1 is ENHRY and CDR2 is SYGVKD. The germline V and J ends were trimmed by 6 bases and 3 bases, with 11 bases remaining between them.

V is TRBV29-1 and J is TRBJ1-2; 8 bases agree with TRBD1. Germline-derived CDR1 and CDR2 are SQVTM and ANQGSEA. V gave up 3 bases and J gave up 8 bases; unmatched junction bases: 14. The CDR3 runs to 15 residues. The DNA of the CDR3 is TGCAGCGTTGAGAGTGACAGGGGTAAAGGAGGGGGCTACACCTTC. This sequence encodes CSVESDRGKGGGYTF.

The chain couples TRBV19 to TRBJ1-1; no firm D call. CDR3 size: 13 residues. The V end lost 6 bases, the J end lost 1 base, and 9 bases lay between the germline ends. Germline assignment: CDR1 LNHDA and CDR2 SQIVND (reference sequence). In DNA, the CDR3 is TGTGCCAGTAGGCAAACAGAGAACACTGAAGCTTTCTTT. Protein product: CASRQTENTEAFF. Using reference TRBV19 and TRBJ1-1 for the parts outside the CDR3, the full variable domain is DGGITQSPKYLFRKEGQNVTLSCEQNLNHDAMYWYRQDPGQGLRLIYYSQIVNDFQKGDIAEGYSVSREKKESFPLTVTSAQKNPTAFYLCASRQTENTEAFFGQGTRLTVV.

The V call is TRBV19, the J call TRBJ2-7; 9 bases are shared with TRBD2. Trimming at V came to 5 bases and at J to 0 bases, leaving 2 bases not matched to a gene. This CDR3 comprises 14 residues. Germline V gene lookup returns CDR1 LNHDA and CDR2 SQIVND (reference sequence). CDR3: CASSVAGASYEQYF. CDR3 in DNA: TGTGCCAGTAGTGTAGCGGGAGCCTCCTACGAGCAGTACTTC.